The present T cell receptor beta chain was sequenced within a study of cytomegalovirus exposure and HLA in healthy donors. Concerning this clone: Antigen: not known.

Trimming left V 0 bases short and J 3 bases short, with 12 bases between. Germline V gene sequence: CDR1 SGHDT, CDR2 YYEEEE. The CDR3 sequence is 15 residues long. General study findings and limits: Earlier analysis looked at TCR beta V segments, and most were productive about 90% or about 30% of the time. Indistinguishability led to the exclusion of some V segments, TRBV6-2 and TRBV6-3 included.

PCR used 60 Vbeta primers and 13 Jbeta primers. TCRdb keeps only in-frame clones here, not all; method: immunoSEQ multiplex PCR. The sample records some 170,000 clones, 72% being singletons. The chain carries TRBV5-6 and TRBJ1-2; a possible D gene is TRBD1 (6 bases). This clonotype was sampled from a human donor in good health. The sequenced sample consisted of PBMCs. The CDR3 nucleotides are TGTGCCAGCAGCTTGGGGGCGGGGGGCGACTATGGCTACACCTTC. It yields the protein CASSLGAGGDYGYTF.